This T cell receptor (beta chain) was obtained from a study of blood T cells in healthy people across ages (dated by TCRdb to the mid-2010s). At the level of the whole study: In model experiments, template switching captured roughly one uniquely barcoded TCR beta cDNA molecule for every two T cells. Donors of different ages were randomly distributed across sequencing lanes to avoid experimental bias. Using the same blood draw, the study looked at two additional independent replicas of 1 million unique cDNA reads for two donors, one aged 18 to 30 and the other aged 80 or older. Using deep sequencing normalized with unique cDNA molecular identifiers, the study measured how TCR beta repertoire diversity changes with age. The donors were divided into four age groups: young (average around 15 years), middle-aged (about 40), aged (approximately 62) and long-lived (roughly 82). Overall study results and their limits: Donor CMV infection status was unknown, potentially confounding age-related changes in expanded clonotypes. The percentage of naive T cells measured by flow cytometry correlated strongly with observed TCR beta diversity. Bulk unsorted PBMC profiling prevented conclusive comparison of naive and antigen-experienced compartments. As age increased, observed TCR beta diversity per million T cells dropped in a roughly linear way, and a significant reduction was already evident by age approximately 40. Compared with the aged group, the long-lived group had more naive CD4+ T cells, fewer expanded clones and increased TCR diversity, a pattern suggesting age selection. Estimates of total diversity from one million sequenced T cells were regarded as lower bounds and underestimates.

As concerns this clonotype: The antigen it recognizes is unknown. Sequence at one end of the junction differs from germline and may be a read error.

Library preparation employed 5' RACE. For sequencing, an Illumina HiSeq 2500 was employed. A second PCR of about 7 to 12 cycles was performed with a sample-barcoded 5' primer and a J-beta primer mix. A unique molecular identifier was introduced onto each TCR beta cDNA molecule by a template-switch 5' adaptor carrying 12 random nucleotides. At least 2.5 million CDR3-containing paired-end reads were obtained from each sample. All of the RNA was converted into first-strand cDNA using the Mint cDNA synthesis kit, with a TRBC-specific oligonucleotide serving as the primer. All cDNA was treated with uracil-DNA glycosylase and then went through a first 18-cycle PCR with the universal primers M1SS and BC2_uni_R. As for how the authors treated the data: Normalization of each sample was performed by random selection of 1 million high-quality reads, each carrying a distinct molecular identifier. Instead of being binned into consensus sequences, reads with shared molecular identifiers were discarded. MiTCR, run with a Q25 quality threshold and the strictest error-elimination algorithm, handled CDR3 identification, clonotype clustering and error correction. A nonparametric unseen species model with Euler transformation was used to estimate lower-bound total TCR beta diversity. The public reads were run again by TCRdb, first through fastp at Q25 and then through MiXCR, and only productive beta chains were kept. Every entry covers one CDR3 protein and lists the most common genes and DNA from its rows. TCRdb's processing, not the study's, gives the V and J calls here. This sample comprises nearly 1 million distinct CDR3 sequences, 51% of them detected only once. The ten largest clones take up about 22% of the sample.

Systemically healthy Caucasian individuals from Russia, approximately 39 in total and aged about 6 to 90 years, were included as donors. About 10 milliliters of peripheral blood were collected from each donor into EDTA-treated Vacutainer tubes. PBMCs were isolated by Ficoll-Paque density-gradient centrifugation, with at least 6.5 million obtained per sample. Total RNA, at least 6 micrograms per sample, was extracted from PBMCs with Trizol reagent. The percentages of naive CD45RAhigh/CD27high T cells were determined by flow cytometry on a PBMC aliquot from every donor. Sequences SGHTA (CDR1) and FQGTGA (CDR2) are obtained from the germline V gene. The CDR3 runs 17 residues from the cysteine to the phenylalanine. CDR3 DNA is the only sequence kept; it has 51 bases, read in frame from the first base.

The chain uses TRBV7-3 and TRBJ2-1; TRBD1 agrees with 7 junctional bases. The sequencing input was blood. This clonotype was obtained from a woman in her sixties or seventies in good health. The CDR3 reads CVSSLVRPGQSYNEQFF. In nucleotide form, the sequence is TGTGTCAGCAGCTTAGTCCGGCCGGGACAGTCCTACAATGAGCAGTTCTTC.